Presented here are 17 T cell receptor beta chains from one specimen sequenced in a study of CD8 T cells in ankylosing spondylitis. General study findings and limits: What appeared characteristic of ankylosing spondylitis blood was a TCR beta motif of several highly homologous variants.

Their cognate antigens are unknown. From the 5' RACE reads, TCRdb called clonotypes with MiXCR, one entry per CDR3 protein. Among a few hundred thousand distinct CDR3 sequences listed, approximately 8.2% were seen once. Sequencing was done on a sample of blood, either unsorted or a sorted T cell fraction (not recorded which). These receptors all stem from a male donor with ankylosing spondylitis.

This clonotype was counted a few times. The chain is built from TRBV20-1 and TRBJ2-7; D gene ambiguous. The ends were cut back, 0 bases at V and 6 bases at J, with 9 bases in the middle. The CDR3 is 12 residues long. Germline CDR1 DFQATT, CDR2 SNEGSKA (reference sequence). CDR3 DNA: TGCAGTGCTAGAGATGCTTTTAGCGAGCAGTACTTC. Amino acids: CSARDAFSEQYF.

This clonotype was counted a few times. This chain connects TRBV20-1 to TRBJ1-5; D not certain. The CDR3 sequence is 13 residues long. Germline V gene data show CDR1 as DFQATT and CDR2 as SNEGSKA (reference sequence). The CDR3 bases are TGCAGCGCATGTCGTTATAGCAATCAGCCCCAGCATTTT. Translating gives CSACRYSNQPQHF.

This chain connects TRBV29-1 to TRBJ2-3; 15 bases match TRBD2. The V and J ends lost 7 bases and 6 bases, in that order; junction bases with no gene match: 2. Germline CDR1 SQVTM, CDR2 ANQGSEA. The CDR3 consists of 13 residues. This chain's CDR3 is CSAGTSGRDTQYF. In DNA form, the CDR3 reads TGCAGCGCCGGGACTAGCGGGAGGGATACGCAGTATTTT.

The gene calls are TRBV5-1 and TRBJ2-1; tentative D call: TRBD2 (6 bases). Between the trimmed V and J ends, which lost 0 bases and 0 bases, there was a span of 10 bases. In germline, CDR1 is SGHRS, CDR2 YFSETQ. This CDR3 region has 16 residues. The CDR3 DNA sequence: TGCGCCAGCAGCTTGGCTCTAGCGCTCTCCTACAATGAGCAGTTCTTC. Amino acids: CASSLALALSYNEQFF.

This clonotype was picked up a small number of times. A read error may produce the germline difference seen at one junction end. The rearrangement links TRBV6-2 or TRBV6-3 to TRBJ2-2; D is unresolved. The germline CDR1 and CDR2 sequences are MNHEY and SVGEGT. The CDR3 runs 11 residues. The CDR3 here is CASSYFGELFF. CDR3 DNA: TGTGCCAGCAGCTACTTCGGGGAGCTGTTTTTT.

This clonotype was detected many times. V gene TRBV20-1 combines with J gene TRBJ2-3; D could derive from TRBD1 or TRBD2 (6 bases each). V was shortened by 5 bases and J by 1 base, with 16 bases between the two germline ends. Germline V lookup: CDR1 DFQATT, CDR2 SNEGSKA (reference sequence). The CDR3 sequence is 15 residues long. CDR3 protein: CSAWGGKGGTDTQYF. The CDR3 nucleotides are TGCAGTGCTTGGGGCGGGAAGGGGGGCACAGATACGCAGTATTTT.

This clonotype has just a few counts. Here the CDR3 reads CASSSYIAGFNSPLHF. Here the CDR3 DNA reads TGCGCCAGCAGCTCATACATCGCCGGCTTTAATTCACCCCTCCACTTT. The gene calls are TRBV5-1 and TRBJ1-6; D gene ambiguous. The CDR3 is 16 amino acids. Trimming cost V 3 bases and J 6 bases, with 16 bases left between them. Germline CDR1 SGHRS, CDR2 YFSETQ. Using reference TRBV5-1 and TRBJ1-6 for the parts outside the CDR3, the full variable domain is KAGVTQTPRYLIKTRGQQVTLSCSPISGHRSVSWYQQTPGQGLQFLFEYFSETQRNKGNFPGRFSGRQFSNSRSEMNVSTLELGDSALYLCASSSYIAGFNSPLHFGNGTRLTVT.

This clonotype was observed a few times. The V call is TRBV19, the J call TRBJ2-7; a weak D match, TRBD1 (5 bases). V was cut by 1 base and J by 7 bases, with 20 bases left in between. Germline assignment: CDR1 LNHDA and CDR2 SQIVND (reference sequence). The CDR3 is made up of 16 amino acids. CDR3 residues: CASSIGERTLRGEQYF. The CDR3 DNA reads TGTGCCAGTAGTATAGGAGAAAGGACCCTTAGGGGTGAGCAGTACTTC.

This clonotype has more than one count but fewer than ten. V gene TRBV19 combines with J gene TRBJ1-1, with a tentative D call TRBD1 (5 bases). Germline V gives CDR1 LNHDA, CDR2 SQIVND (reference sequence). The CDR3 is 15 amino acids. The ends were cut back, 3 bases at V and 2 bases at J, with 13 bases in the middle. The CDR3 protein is CASSISSQVNTEAFF. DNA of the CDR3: TGTGCCAGTAGTATTTCGTCACAGGTAAACACTGAAGCTTTCTTT.

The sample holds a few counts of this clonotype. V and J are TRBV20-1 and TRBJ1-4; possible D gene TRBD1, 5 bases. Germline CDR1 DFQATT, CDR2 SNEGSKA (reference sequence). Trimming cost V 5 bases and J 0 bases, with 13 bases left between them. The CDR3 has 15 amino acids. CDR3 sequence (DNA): TGCAGTGCTCCGGACAATCCCGCAACTAATGAAAAACTGTTTTTT. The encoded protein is CSAPDNPATNEKLFF.

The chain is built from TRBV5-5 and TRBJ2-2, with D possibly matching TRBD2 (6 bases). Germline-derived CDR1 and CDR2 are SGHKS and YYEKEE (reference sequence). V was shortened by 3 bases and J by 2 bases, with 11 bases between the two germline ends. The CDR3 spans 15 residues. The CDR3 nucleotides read TGTGCCAGCAGCTGGGGACTGGTTAACACCGGGGAGCTGTTTTTT. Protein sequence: CASSWGLVNTGELFF.

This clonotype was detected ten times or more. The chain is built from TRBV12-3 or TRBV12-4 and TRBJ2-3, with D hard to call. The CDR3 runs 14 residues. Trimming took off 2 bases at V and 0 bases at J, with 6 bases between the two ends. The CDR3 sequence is CASSLIESTDTQYF. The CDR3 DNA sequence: TGTGCCAGCAGTTTAATCGAAAGCACAGATACGCAGTATTTT.

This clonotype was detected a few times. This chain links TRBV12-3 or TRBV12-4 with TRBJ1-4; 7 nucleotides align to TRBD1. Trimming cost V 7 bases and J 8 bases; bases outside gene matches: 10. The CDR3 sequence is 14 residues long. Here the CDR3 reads CASTLRTGGEKLFF. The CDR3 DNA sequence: TGTGCCAGCACCCTAAGGACAGGTGGCGAAAAACTGTTTTTT.

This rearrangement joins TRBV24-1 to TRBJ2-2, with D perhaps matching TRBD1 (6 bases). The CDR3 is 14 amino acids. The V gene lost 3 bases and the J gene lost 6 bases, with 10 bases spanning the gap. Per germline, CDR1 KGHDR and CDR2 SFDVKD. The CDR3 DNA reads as TGTGCCACCAGTGATCTAACAGGGTCCGGGGAGCTGTTTTTT. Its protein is CATSDLTGSGELFF.

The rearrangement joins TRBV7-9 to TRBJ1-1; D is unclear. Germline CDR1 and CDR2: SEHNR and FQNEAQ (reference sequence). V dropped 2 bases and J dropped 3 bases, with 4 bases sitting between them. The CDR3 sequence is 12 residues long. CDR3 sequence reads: CASSLPDTEAFF. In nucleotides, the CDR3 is TGTGCCAGCAGCTTACCGGACACTGAAGCTTTCTTT.

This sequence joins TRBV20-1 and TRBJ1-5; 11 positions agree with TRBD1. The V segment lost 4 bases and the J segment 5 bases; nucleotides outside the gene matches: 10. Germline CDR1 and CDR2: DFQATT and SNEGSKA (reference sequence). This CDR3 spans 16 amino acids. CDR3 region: CSATTPGQGGHQPQHF. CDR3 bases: TGCAGTGCTACCACCCCGGGACAGGGGGGCCATCAGCCCCAGCATTTT.

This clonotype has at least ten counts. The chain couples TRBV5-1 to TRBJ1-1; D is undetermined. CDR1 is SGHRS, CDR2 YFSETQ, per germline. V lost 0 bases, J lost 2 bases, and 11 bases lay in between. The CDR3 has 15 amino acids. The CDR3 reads CASSLVGQPNTEAFF. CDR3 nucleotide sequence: TGCGCCAGCAGCTTGGTTGGGCAGCCAAACACTGAAGCTTTCTTT.